Sequencing of this T cell receptor (beta chain) was carried out in a study of identical twins. Template switching added a universal primer site; cDNA carried unique molecular identifiers. Using its own MiXCR run on the 5' RACE reads, TCRdb lists one record per CDR3 protein. Here the sample spans approximately 670,000 distinct CDR3 sequences, around 6% being singletons. Points from the study as a whole: The models systematically underestimated how much out-of-frame TCR alpha was shared in monozygotic twins.

This clonotype was seen more than once but under ten times. Antigen unknown. The clonotype originates from a man between 18 and 29 years old in good health. The sample was naive T cells sorted from blood.

In DNA form, the CDR3 reads TGTGCCAGCAGCGAACAGGGGGCATATACGCAGTATTTT. Translating it yields CASSEQGAYTQYF. The chain recombines TRBV7-8 with TRBJ2-3; TRBD1 matches 9 bases. The trim removed 5 bases at V and 7 bases at J, leaving 4 bases unmatched. Germline V gives CDR1 SGHVS, CDR2 FQNEAQ. The CDR3 is 13 residues long. The variable domain in full, completed from reference TRBV7-8 and TRBJ2-3, reads GAGVSQSPRYKVAKRGQDVALRCDPISGHVSLFWYQQALGQGPEFLTYFQNEAQLDKSGLPSDRFFAERPEGSVSTLKIQRTQQEDSAVYLCASSEQGAYTQYFGPGTRLTVL.